One T cell receptor beta chain is described in this entry. The sample is drawn from a study of OX40 agonist ivuxolimab in advanced cancers. Profiled with immunoSEQ multiplex PCR; TCRdb holds only in-frame clones, not every one. The sample has about 77,000 clones, about nine tenths seen once; the top ten hold about 2.3%. Trimming pared 6 bases from V and 6 bases from J, leaving 8 bases between. Germline values: CDR1 MNHNS, CDR2 SASEGT. The CDR3 sequence is 11 residues long. V gene TRBV6-1 combines with J gene TRBJ2-5; D is unclear. The sample was CD4+ or CD8+ T cells sorted from blood, taken in a trial of the OX40 agonist ivuxolimab. This TCR was recovered from an adult with an advanced solid tumor such as melanoma, head and neck, liver or kidney cancer. In DNA form, the CDR3 reads TGTGCCAGCAGCAGGTCTCAGACCCAGTACTTC. It specifies CASSRSQTQYF.